Given below is one TCR beta chain in context. Original data processing: Estimates of nucleated cell counts were drawn from the amplification of reference gene primers. TCRdb's copy holds only in-frame clones and misses some; the assay was immunoSEQ multiplex PCR. Clone size and the V and J calls come from that table; the DNA yielded D and trimming. The table records about 260,000 clones, 80% to 90% of them present only once. This record belongs to a study of blood T cell repertoires in COVID-19. Study details: The origin of the acute and convalescent COVID-19 samples was the United States, Italy and Spain. Nucleic acid was either cDNA or gDNA, and it came from T cells, B-cell-depleted T cells, or PBMCs.

In Seattle, patients joined the study during active infection and were tracked longitudinally. This clonotype originated in a woman in her seventies with COVID-19, enrolled during active disease. Material: peripheral blood.

The CDR3 protein is CATSTDPRLQETQYF. Here the CDR3 DNA reads TGTGCCACCAGCACCGACCCTAGGCTCCAAGAGACCCAGTACTTC. V gene TRBV15 combines with J gene TRBJ2-5; D is unclear. Germline loops: CDR1 LNHNV, CDR2 YYDKDF (reference sequence). Trimming took 4 bases from V and 1 from J, leaving 13 bases between them. This CDR3 is 15 amino acids long.